The 19 T cell receptor beta chains in this list originate from one sample, sequenced in a study of T cell changes during pregnancy in multiple sclerosis. Some clones are missing from TCRdb's copy, which holds only in-frame ones; the method was immunoSEQ multiplex PCR. Seen here are 60,000 to 75,000 clones, approximately 92% observed once, and the top ten hold about 2%. The sample in question was peripheral blood, obtained in the second trimester of pregnancy. These receptors originate from a female donor with multiple sclerosis, enrolled in a pregnancy study.

The CDR3 nucleotides are TGTGCCAGCAGTTTACGGGACAGGAGCCACTATGGCTACACCTTC. As protein: CASSLRDRSHYGYTF. The chain carries TRBV27 and TRBJ1-2; 8 bases line up with TRBD1. This CDR3 region has 15 residues. V trimming: 2 bases; J trimming: 3 bases; junction bases outside the gene matches: 5. Germline V gene sequence: CDR1 MNHEY, CDR2 SMNVEV (reference sequence).

This chain links TRBV6-5 with TRBJ1-4; D not certain. Trimming cost V 5 bases and J 4 bases, with 11 bases left between them. Germline values: CDR1 MNHEY, CDR2 SVGAGI. CDR3 length: 14 amino acids. This CDR3 reads CASSRLQFNEKLFF. The DNA for the CDR3 is TGTGCCAGCAGTAGGTTACAGTTTAATGAAAAACTGTTTTTT.

This rearrangement joins TRBV7-2 to TRBJ2-3; 8 nucleotides match TRBD2. Germline CDR1 SGHTA, CDR2 FQGNSA. V dropped 6 bases and J dropped 0; count of bases not matched to a gene: 5. The CDR3 is made up of 15 amino acids. The CDR3 sequence is CASSITSGSTDTQYF. The CDR3 nucleotides read TGTGCCAGCAGTATTACTAGCGGTAGCACAGATACGCAGTATTTT. Based on the CDR3 plus reference TRBV7-2 and TRBJ2-3, the full variable domain is GAGVSQSPSNKVTEKGKDVELRCDPISGHTALYWYRQSLGQGLEFLIYFQGNSAPDKSGLPSDRFSAERTGGSVSTLTIQRTQQEDSAVYLCASSITSGSTDTQYFGPGTRLTVL.

The V and J genes are TRBV11-3 and TRBJ2-2; D perhaps matches TRBD2 (6 bases). Germline CDR1 and CDR2: SGHNT and YENEEA. The V end lost 5 bases, the J end lost 7 bases, and 11 bases lay between the germline ends. The CDR3 extends over 13 amino acids. CDR3 coding DNA: TGTGCCAGCAGCCGTGGGGGGATCGGGGAGCTGTTTTTT. Protein sequence: CASSRGGIGELFF.

V gene TRBV5-5 combines with J gene TRBJ2-7; 8 bases are a match to TRBD2. The CDR3 loop spans 15 amino acids. Germline CDR1 is SGHKS and CDR2 is YYEKEE (reference sequence). V dropped 2 bases and J dropped 4; count of bases not matched to a gene: 8. CDR3 sequence reads: CASSLREGLYYEQYF. DNA for the CDR3: TGTGCCAGCAGCTTACGGGAGGGCCTCTATTACGAGCAGTACTTC.

J is TRBJ2-5 and V is TRBV6-6, with D perhaps matching TRBD2 (6 bases). Germline CDR1 reads MNHNY; CDR2 reads SVGAGI (reference sequence). This CDR3 has 14 residues. V was clipped by 2 bases and J by 2 bases, with 9 bases between them. The CDR3 sequence is CASSYVGRQETQYF. For the CDR3, the DNA is TGTGCCAGCAGTTACGTCGGGAGACAAGAGACCCAGTACTTC.

The V gene is TRBV2, the J gene TRBJ2-2, with D perhaps matching TRBD1 (6 bases). Trimming stripped 0 bases from V and 6 bases from J, with 14 bases between. The CDR3 runs 16 residues. The V gene's germline CDR1 is SNHLY and CDR2 FYNNEI. The CDR3 DNA reads TGTGCCAGCAGTGAAGCGTCAGGGGTATTGGCCGGGGAGCTGTTTTTT. Translated: CASSEASGVLAGELFF.

The chain uses TRBV6-1 and TRBJ1-2; 7 bases map to TRBD1. V lost 3 bases, J lost 7 bases, and 8 bases stayed unmatched. The CDR3 runs to 14 residues. The V gene's germline CDR1 is MNHNS and CDR2 SASEGT. The CDR3 region is CASSEHTGVAGYTF. DNA of the CDR3: TGTGCCAGCAGTGAGCATACAGGGGTGGCTGGCTACACCTTC.

The chain carries TRBV2 and TRBJ2-1; D may be TRBD1 (5 bases). The CDR3 sequence is 16 residues long. The V end was cut by 6 bases, the J end by 1 base, with 16 bases between. Germline CDR1 is SNHLY and CDR2 is FYNNEI. CDR3 in amino acids: CASRRQGVLSYNEQFF. The CDR3 DNA reads TGTGCCAGCAGGAGGCAAGGGGTCCTGTCCTACAATGAGCAGTTCTTC.

V and J are TRBV28 and TRBJ1-1, with a possible D match to TRBD1 (5 bases). V was clipped by 6 bases and J by 1 base, with 15 bases between them. Germline lookup yields CDR1 MDHEN and CDR2 SYDVKM. The CDR3 covers 15 residues. CDR3 region: CASSQGRQGNTEAFF. CDR3 coding DNA: TGTGCCAGCAGCCAAGGGAGGCAGGGGAACACTGAAGCTTTCTTT.

J is TRBJ1-4 and V is TRBV5-4; maybe TRBD1 (5 bases). Germline CDR1 and CDR2: SGHNT and YYREEE (reference sequence). The CDR3 covers 15 residues. The V and J ends lost 4 bases and 6 bases respectively, with 16 bases between them. CDR3 nucleotides: TGTGCCAGCAGCCCCCAGCCAGGGTTTTATGAAAAACTGTTTTTT. Protein product: CASSPQPGFYEKLFF.

This rearrangement joins TRBV11-3 to TRBJ2-5; D may be TRBD2 (7 bases). The CDR3 spans 15 residues. V was clipped by 5 bases and J by 4 bases, with 17 bases between them. Looked up from germline, CDR1 is SGHNT and CDR2 is YENEEA. In DNA form, the CDR3 reads TGTGCCAGCAGCCAACTCACGGGGGGCGCAGAGACCCAGTACTTC. It specifies CASSQLTGGAETQYF.

This chain connects TRBV19 to TRBJ2-1; 12 nucleotides match TRBD2. This CDR3 has 16 amino acids. CDR1 and CDR2 (germline): LNHDA, SQIVND (reference sequence). V was clipped by 5 bases and J by 3 bases; unmatched bases: 5. In DNA, the CDR3 is TGTGCCAGTAGTTGGGGGACTAGCGGGTTCTACAATGAGCAGTTCTTC. Its translation: CASSWGTSGFYNEQFF.

V and J are TRBV5-1 and TRBJ2-5; D is possibly TRBD2 (6 bases). V lost 4 bases and J lost 2, with 18 bases in between. This CDR3 has 16 amino acids. CDR1 is SGHRS, CDR2 YFSETQ, per germline. The CDR3 sequence is CASSTPPGTLQETQYF. CDR3 in DNA: TGCGCCAGCAGCACACCACCCGGGACTTTACAAGAGACCCAGTACTTC.

The chain is built from TRBV9 and TRBJ1-6; TRBD1 agrees at 7 bases. The CDR3 has 14 residues. From germline, CDR1 is SGDLS and CDR2 YYNGEE. V trimming: 0 bases; J trimming: 10 bases; junction bases outside the gene matches: 4. The CDR3 reads CASSVGQGVSPLHF. CDR3 in DNA: TGTGCCAGCAGCGTAGGACAGGGCGTATCACCCCTCCACTTT.

The J gene is TRBJ1-5, the V gene TRBV7-2; 8 nucleotides align to TRBD1. Germline CDR1 is SGHTA and CDR2 is FQGNSA. After removal of 2 bases from V and 6 bases from J, the junction contained 12 bases not matched to a gene. The length of the CDR3 is 17 residues. The CDR3 bases are TGTGCCAGCAGCTTATCCCGACAGGGGAAGTGGGGTCAGCCCCAGCATTTT. Protein sequence: CASSLSRQGKWGQPQHF.

This clone was picked up one time. The chain recombines TRBV7-3 with TRBJ2-2; no definite D call. Germline assignment: CDR1 SGHTA and CDR2 FQGTGA. V was cut by 5 bases and J by 0 bases, with 4 bases left in between. The CDR3 sequence is 13 residues long. The CDR3 DNA sequence: TGTGCCAGCAGCCATTCGAACACCGGGGAGCTGTTTTTT. The encoded protein is CASSHSNTGELFF.

This clone appeared once. The rearrangement joins TRBV11-3 to TRBJ1-6; D is perhaps TRBD1 (5 bases). Trimming shortened V by 8 bases and J by 6 bases, and 14 bases separated the two germline ends. Germline V gives CDR1 SGHNT, CDR2 YENEEA. The CDR3 has 14 residues. Written as DNA, the CDR3 is TGTGCCAGCGCCCCCCAGGGAGGTAATTCACCCCTCCACTTT. This gives the protein CASAPQGGNSPLHF.

The CDR3 here is CASSPLGQGSYEQYF. For the CDR3, the DNA is TGTGCCAGCTCACCACTAGGTCAGGGGTCCTACGAGCAGTACTTC. The chain recombines TRBV18 with TRBJ2-7; D is perhaps TRBD1 (6 bases). Germline V CDR1 and CDR2: KGHSH, LQKENI. CDR3 length: 15 amino acids. V was cut by 1 base and J by 1 base, with 11 bases left in between.